These 9 T cell receptor beta chains share one sample of origin, sequenced in a study of T cell clonality in common variable immunodeficiency. The method was immunoSEQ multiplex PCR; TCRdb's version includes in-frame clones alone and lacks a portion of them. The record shows tens of thousands of clones for this sample, with no singletons present. Source material: peripheral blood mononuclear cells. The receptors here all came from a person between 18 and 69 years old in good health.

This clone was found many times. With the read ending 3 residues before the CDR3 end, the germline J gene is used to fill in that end. V usage is TRBV12-3 or TRBV12-4 and J usage is TRBJ2-7, with a possible D match to TRBD1 (6 bases). This CDR3 comprises 13 residues. V lost 8 bases and J 6 bases, leaving 17 bases between the germline ends. CDR3 in amino acids: CASFFQGLTEQYF. CDR3 bases read: TGTGCCAGCTTTTTCCAGGGGTTGACCGAG.

This clone was detected many times. The read ends 3 residues shy of where the CDR3 ends; the end is completed using the germline J gene. Other DNA sequences in the sample encode the same CDR3. The gene calls are TRBV18 and TRBJ2-1; TRBD2 agrees at 11 bases. CDR1 is KGHSH, CDR2 LQKENI, per germline. J lost 0 bases, V lost 1 base, and 5 bases had no gene match. The CDR3 is 18 residues long. The CDR3 sequence is CASSPLGTSGSSYNEQFF. The CDR3 bases that were read are TGTGCCAGCTCACCACTCGGGACTAGCGGAAGCTCCTACAATGAG.

This clone occurred many times. The CDR3 end falls 3 residues outside the read, so it is completed with the germline J gene. The rearrangement uses TRBV4-1 and TRBJ2-5; 8 bases are a match to TRBD1. Germline V gene lookup returns CDR1 MGHRA and CDR2 YSYEKL. The CDR3 is 16 amino acids. With 4 bases clipped from V and 5 bases from J, the junction kept 12 bases outside the gene matches. The CDR3 region is CASSPIPGGSWETQYF. The sequenced CDR3 bases are TGCGCCAGCAGCCCAATTCCAGGGGGCAGCTGGGAGACC.

This clone showed up just a few times. Read coverage stops 3 residues before the CDR3 terminus; the germline J gene supplies the remainder. The chain couples TRBV7-9 to TRBJ2-2; 8 bases map to TRBD2. CDR3 length: 15 residues. Unmatched junction bases numbered 10, after V lost 6 bases and J lost 7 bases. Germline-derived CDR1 and CDR2 are SEHNR and FQNEAQ (reference sequence). Here the CDR3 reads CASRTSGSLIGELFF. The CDR3 DNA, read in part, is TGTGCCAGCAGAACCAGCGGGAGTTTAATCGGGGAG.

This clone was seen at least ten times. Read data end 3 residues before the CDR3 end; the end is taken from the germline J gene. The chain uses TRBV20-1 and TRBJ2-7; TRBD2 agrees at 11 bases. In germline, CDR1 is DFQATT, CDR2 SNEGSKA (reference sequence). V gave up 6 bases and J gave up 4 bases; unmatched junction bases: 8. The CDR3 has 14 amino acids. The CDR3 sequence: CSAPKLAGEYEQYF. The DNA read from the CDR3 is TGCAGTGCCCCAAAACTAGCGGGAGAGTACGAG.

The table lists this clone with many counts. The DNA ends 3 residues before the CDR3 does, and the rest of the CDR3 is filled in from the germline J gene. The chain couples TRBV19 to TRBJ2-7; 9 bases fit TRBD1. V dropped 3 bases and J dropped 3; count of bases not matched to a gene: 3. There are 14 residues in the CDR3. CDR1 LNHDA and CDR2 SQIVND come from the germline V gene (reference sequence). The CDR3 bases that were read are TGTGCCAGTAGTATGACAGGGGGGATCTACGAG. It codes for CASSMTGGIYE. The full CDR3 protein is CASSMTGGIYEQYF. The variable domain in full, with the rest retrieved from reference TRBV19 and TRBJ2-7, is DGGITQSPKYLFRKEGQNVTLSCEQNLNHDAMYWYRQDPGQGLRLIYYSQIVNDFQKGDIAEGYSVSREKKESFPLTVTSAQKNPTAFYLCASSMTGGIYEQYFGPGTRLTVT.

The sample holds many counts of this clone. Read coverage stops 3 residues before the CDR3 terminus; the germline J gene supplies the remainder. The rearrangement joins TRBV12-3 or TRBV12-4 to TRBJ2-3; D is unresolved. The CDR3 runs 11 residues. The V gene lost 6 bases and the J gene lost 6 bases, with 7 bases spanning the gap. CDR3 sequence: CASSTVDTQYF. The DNA read from the CDR3 is TGTGCCAGCAGCACAGTGGATACG.

In its sample, this clone was seen many times. The read ends 3 residues before the CDR3 terminus; that terminus is restored from the germline J gene. The gene calls are TRBV20-1 and TRBJ2-1, with a weak D call TRBD2 (6 bases). Germline V CDR1 and CDR2: DFQATT, SNEGSKA (reference sequence). This CDR3 is 16 amino acids long. Between the trimmed V and J ends, which lost 3 bases and 0 bases, there was a span of 15 bases. The covered CDR3 bases are TGCAGTGCTAGCGATCGAAGCGGGTTCTCCTACAATGAG. This encodes CSASDRSGFSYNE. The CDR3 in its entirety is CSASDRSGFSYNEQFF.

In its sample, this clone was seen many times. One end of the junction is discordant with germline, which a read error may explain. The read terminates 3 residues before the CDR3 end, so the remaining end is supplied by the germline J gene. The chain couples TRBV12-3 or TRBV12-4 to TRBJ2-7; 11 bases fit TRBD2. CDR3 length equals 14 residues. CDR3 amino acids: CASRLAGGGHEQYF. The sequenced part of the CDR3 DNA is TGTGCCAGCAGATTAGCGGGAGGGGGCCACGAG.